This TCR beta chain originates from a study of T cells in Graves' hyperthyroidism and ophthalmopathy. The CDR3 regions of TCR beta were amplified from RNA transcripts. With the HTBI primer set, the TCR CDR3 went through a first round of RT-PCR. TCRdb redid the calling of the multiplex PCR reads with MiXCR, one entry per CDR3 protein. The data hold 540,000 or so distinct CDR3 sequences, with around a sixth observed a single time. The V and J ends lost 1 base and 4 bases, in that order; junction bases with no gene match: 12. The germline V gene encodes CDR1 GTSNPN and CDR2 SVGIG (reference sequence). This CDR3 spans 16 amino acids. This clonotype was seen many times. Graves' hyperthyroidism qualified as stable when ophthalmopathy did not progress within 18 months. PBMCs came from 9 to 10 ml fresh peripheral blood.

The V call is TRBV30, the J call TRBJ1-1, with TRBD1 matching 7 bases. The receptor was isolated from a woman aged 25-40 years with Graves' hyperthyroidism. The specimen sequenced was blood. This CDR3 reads CAWSALAGGKITEAFF. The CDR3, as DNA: TGTGCCTGGAGTGCGTTGGCAGGGGGGAAAATCACTGAAGCTTTCTTT.